The text below deals with one TCR beta chain. The CDR3 spans 15 residues. V lost 3 bases and J lost 5; bases outside the gene matches: 8. CDR1 is KGHSH, CDR2 LQKENI, per germline. The method was immunoSEQ multiplex PCR; TCRdb's version includes in-frame clones alone and lacks a portion of them. The repertoire holds fewer than 55,000 clones, with 80% to 90% as singletons. This entry comes from a study of OX40 agonist ivuxolimab in advanced cancers. Study at large: Partial responses occurred in Three dose-escalation patients, one with hepatocellular carcinoma and two with cutaneous melanoma.

This sample comprised CD4+ or CD8+ T cells sorted from blood, obtained in a trial of the OX40 agonist ivuxolimab. The TCR was taken from an adult with an advanced solid tumor such as melanoma, head and neck, liver or kidney cancer. The V call is TRBV18, the J call TRBJ2-5; 8 positions agree with TRBD1. CDR3 sequence reads: CASSPDRGSGETQYF. Here the CDR3 DNA reads TGTGCCAGCTCACCCGACAGGGGTTCGGGGGAGACCCAGTACTTC.